These 22 T cell receptor beta chains were all obtained from the same sample, sequenced in a study of T-cell reconstitution after alpha-beta-depleted transplantation in children. Library preparation (for TCRbeta) was performed with unique molecular identifiers. TCRdb processed the PCR reads anew with MiXCR; each CDR3 protein has one entry. The data show about 300,000 distinct CDR3 sequences, around 10% seen once. The source was PBMCs, collected before TCRalphabeta/CD19-depleted stem cell transplant. These receptor sequences come from a boy younger than two with acute myeloid leukemia, due to receive a stem cell transplant.

This clonotype was seen repeatedly, ten times or more. The CDR3 region is CASSVDSMNTEAFF. The CDR3, as DNA: TGCGCCAGCAGCGTGGACAGTATGAACACTGAAGCTTTCTTT. V usage is TRBV5-1 and J usage is TRBJ1-1; possible D gene TRBD1, 6 bases. V lost 4 bases to trimming and J lost 0 bases, with 10 bases between them. The CDR3 covers 14 residues. CDR1 and CDR2 from the germline V gene are SGHRS and YFSETQ. Filled out from reference TRBV5-1 and TRBJ1-1, the complete variable domain reads KAGVTQTPRYLIKTRGQQVTLSCSPISGHRSVSWYQQTPGQGLQFLFEYFSETQRNKGNFPGRFSGRQFSNSRSEMNVSTLELGDSALYLCASSVDSMNTEAFFGQGTRLTVV.

This clonotype was counted a few times. The V and J genes are TRBV28 and TRBJ2-5; 8 bases are shared with TRBD2. The CDR3 covers 14 residues. The germline V gene encodes CDR1 MDHEN and CDR2 SYDVKM. With 6 bases clipped from V and 2 bases from J, the junction kept 5 bases outside the gene matches. CDR3 protein: CASRGIAGQETQYF. CDR3 nucleotide sequence: TGTGCCAGCAGGGGCATAGCGGGACAAGAGACCCAGTACTTC.

In its sample, this clonotype was seen a few times. The DNA for the CDR3 is TGCAGTGCTAGAGACAGGATTGTAGGCAACGGGGAGCTGTTTTTT. Translation gives CSARDRIVGNGELFF. The rearrangement joins TRBV20-1 to TRBJ2-2; D is unresolved. CDR3 size: 15 residues. The ends were cut back, 0 bases at V and 7 bases at J, with 15 bases in the middle. Germline V gene data show CDR1 as DFQATT and CDR2 as SNEGSKA (reference sequence).

The sample holds many counts of this clonotype. The chain couples TRBV7-9 to TRBJ1-2; 7 bases fit TRBD1. Germline lookup yields CDR1 SEHNR and CDR2 FQNEAQ (reference sequence). The length of the CDR3 is 15 residues. With V trimmed by 3 bases and J by 0 bases, 4 bases remained unmatched. CDR3: CASSLTGQANYGYTF. CDR3 in DNA: TGTGCCAGCAGCTTGACCGGACAGGCTAACTATGGCTACACCTTC.

This clonotype occurred many times. This chain uses TRBV11-2 with TRBJ2-3; tentative D call: TRBD2 (6 bases). Between the trimmed V and J ends, which lost 1 base and 6 bases, there was a span of 20 bases. CDR1 and CDR2 from the germline V gene are SGHAT and FQNNGV. The CDR3 contains 17 residues. In nucleotides, the CDR3 is TGTGCCAGCAGCTTAGGTCGGACTATCGGAGATGGGGATACGCAGTATTTT. Its translation is CASSLGRTIGDGDTQYF.

The chain recombines TRBV3-1 with TRBJ2-1, with no clear D. CDR3 size: 15 residues. Trimming removed 0 bases at V and 10 bases at J, with 16 bases between. The V gene's germline CDR1 is LGHDT and CDR2 YNNKEL (reference sequence). The CDR3 DNA is TGTGCCAGCAGCCAAGATAAGGCAGGTAAAGGGGAGCAGTTCTTC. The encoded protein is CASSQDKAGKGEQFF.

V is TRBV28 and J is TRBJ2-1; 13 bases are a match to TRBD2. The CDR3 runs to 15 residues. The V gene's germline CDR1 is MDHEN and CDR2 SYDVKM. V lost 7 bases, J lost 7 bases, and 7 bases stayed unmatched. The CDR3 region is CASTLRTSGSNEQFF. The CDR3 coding sequence is TGTGCCAGCACCCTCCGGACTAGCGGGAGTAATGAGCAGTTCTTC.

The rearrangement uses TRBV3-1 and TRBJ2-2, with 8 bases lining up with TRBD2. V was pared by 11 bases and J by 3 bases, with 20 bases of the junction left unmatched. The CDR3 loop spans 18 amino acids. CDR1 is LGHDT and CDR2 is YNNKEL in the germline V gene (reference sequence). In DNA, the CDR3 is TGTGCCTGCTGCTTCAGGGACTACGGGAGGGCCTACACCGGGGAGCTGTTTTTT. It translates to CACCFRDYGRAYTGELFF.

V and J are TRBV5-1 and TRBJ2-6; D not certain. The CDR3 has 15 amino acids. Germline V gene data show CDR1 as SGHRS and CDR2 as YFSETQ. V lost 4 bases and J lost 4, with 12 bases in between. As DNA, the CDR3 is TGCGCCAGCAGCCCCCGGGTGCACGGGGCCAACGTCCTGACTTTC. The encoded protein is CASSPRVHGANVLTF.

Concerning this clonotype itself: Given a much more abundant clone one base away, this may be a read error. J is TRBJ2-2 and V is TRBV4-2, with D perhaps TRBD1 (6 bases). The CDR3 consists of 13 residues. The V end was cut by 5 bases, the J end by 4 bases, with 8 bases between. In germline, CDR1 is LGHNA, CDR2 YNFKEQ. CDR3 sequence: CASSTGITGELFF. In DNA, the CDR3 is TGTGCCAGCAGCACAGGGATCACCGGGGAGCTGTTTTTT.

The chain recombines TRBV6-4 with TRBJ2-1; 13 bases line up with TRBD2. With 6 bases clipped from V and 9 bases from J, the junction kept 8 bases outside the gene matches. The CDR3 spans 15 residues. The germline V gene has CDR1 MRHNA and CDR2 SNTAGT. The DNA of the CDR3 is TGTGCCAGCAGGATAACTAGCGGGGGGGCCGGTGAGCAGTTCTTC. It yields the protein CASRITSGGAGEQFF.

In this sample, this clonotype turned up many times. The V gene is TRBV7-9, the J gene TRBJ2-1, with a tentative D call TRBD1 (6 bases). V lost 7 bases, J lost 3 bases, and 16 bases lay in between. The germline gives CDR1 SEHNR, CDR2 FQNEAQ (reference sequence). The CDR3 covers 15 residues. The chain's CDR3 is CASIYVPRGYNEQFF. CDR3 DNA sequence: TGTGCCAGCATCTATGTACCCAGGGGCTACAATGAGCAGTTCTTC.

This clonotype was observed many times. The rearrangement joins TRBV7-2 to TRBJ2-3; TRBD1 aligns across 8 bases. After removal of 7 bases from V and 5 bases from J, the junction contained 5 bases not matched to a gene. CDR1 is SGHTA and CDR2 is FQGNSA in the germline V gene. The CDR3 runs to 13 residues. The CDR3 protein is CASKAGGKDTQYF. Here the CDR3 DNA reads TGTGCCAGCAAGGCAGGGGGCAAAGATACGCAGTATTTT.

This clonotype was counted at least ten times. V and J are TRBV29-1 and TRBJ2-1; no clear D. In germline, CDR1 is SQVTM, CDR2 ANQGSEA. Deletions cut 4 bases from V and 4 bases from J, with 11 bases between. There are 13 residues in the CDR3. The CDR3 region is CSVGLLVYNEQFF. Here the CDR3 DNA reads TGCAGCGTTGGCCTCCTAGTTTACAATGAGCAGTTCTTC.

This clonotype came up many times. J is TRBJ1-1 and V is TRBV7-9; D gene ambiguous. Germline CDR1 and CDR2: SEHNR and FQNEAQ (reference sequence). This CDR3 contains 13 residues. V was shortened by 1 base and J by 0 bases, with 3 bases between the two germline ends. The DNA of the CDR3 is TGTGCCAGCAGCTTAGAATTGAACACTGAAGCTTTCTTT. Its protein is CASSLELNTEAFF.

This clonotype was recorded many times. V gene TRBV4-1 combines with J gene TRBJ2-3, with 8 bases matching TRBD1. In germline, CDR1 is MGHRA, CDR2 YSYEKL. This CDR3 region has 17 residues. The trim removed 1 base at V and 4 bases at J, leaving 10 bases unmatched. DNA of the CDR3: TGCGCCAGCAGCCAAGGTCCAGGACAGGGTATTTCAGATACGCAGTATTTT. This codes for CASSQGPGQGISDTQYF.

This clonotype was seen only a few times. The chain has TRBV5-6 and TRBJ2-4; 7 bases line up with TRBD2. CDR3 length: 15 amino acids. Trimming took 4 bases from V and 4 from J; bases not matched to a gene: 8. The germline gives CDR1 SGHDT, CDR2 YYEEEE. For the CDR3, the DNA is TGTGCCAGCAGCAAGGGGTTAGCGGGTAAAAACATTCAGTACTTC. It is translated as CASSKGLAGKNIQYF.

Many counts were recorded for this clonotype. V gene TRBV7-9 combines with J gene TRBJ2-7; D possibly uses TRBD1 or TRBD2 (5 bases each). This CDR3 comprises 15 residues. The germline CDR1 and CDR2 sequences are SEHNR and FQNEAQ (reference sequence). V was shortened by 2 bases and J by 3 bases, with 14 bases between the two germline ends. CDR3 residues: CASSLYAQGVYEQYF. The CDR3 nucleotides are TGTGCCAGCAGCTTATACGCGCAGGGAGTCTACGAGCAGTACTTC.

Ten or more counts support this clonotype. This chain connects TRBV5-1 to TRBJ2-7; TRBD2 agrees at 11 bases. V trimming: 3 bases; J trimming: 4 bases; junction bases outside the gene matches: 3. CDR1 is SGHRS and CDR2 is YFSETQ in the germline V gene. The CDR3 extends over 14 amino acids. CDR3: CASSYTSGGYEQYF. CDR3 DNA: TGCGCCAGCAGCTATACTAGCGGGGGTTACGAGCAGTACTTC.

This clonotype occurred a few times. The V call is TRBV15, the J call TRBJ1-2, with D hard to call. Germline assignment: CDR1 LNHNV and CDR2 YYDKDF (reference sequence). V gave up 2 bases and J gave up 3 bases, with 13 bases separating them. The CDR3 sequence is 15 residues long. This chain's CDR3 is CATSRNAGLDYGYTF. CDR3 DNA sequence: TGTGCCACCAGCAGAAATGCCGGGCTTGACTATGGCTACACCTTC.

As to this clonotype: One end of the junction fails to match germline, which may point to a read error. The genes are TRBV7-2 and TRBJ2-2, with a weak D call TRBD2 (6 bases). The CDR3 is 15 amino acids. Germline-derived CDR1 and CDR2 are SGHTA and FQGNSA. The CDR3 region is CSSSSAGLNTGELFF. CDR3 sequence (DNA): TGTTCCAGCAGCTCGGCGGGATTAAACACCGGGGAGCTGTTTTTT.

The chain is built from TRBV10-3 and TRBJ2-7, with a tentative D call TRBD1 (6 bases). The CDR3 sequence is 14 residues long. V shed 2 bases and J shed 3 bases, with 11 bases lying between them. The germline gives CDR1 ENHRY, CDR2 SYGVKD. The CDR3 nucleotides read TGTGCCATCAGTGAGGCCCAGGGACACTACGAGCAGTACTTC. It encodes CAISEAQGHYEQYF.